Listed here are 8 T cell receptor beta chains from one sample, sequenced in a study of T cell repertoires in cytomegalovirus infection. What these receptors recognize is not known. TCRdb used MiXCR to reprocess the reads, holding one entry per CDR3 protein. This table has approximately 990,000 distinct CDR3 sequences, 25% to 40% appearing once. The sample in question was cultured CD8+ T cells from PBMCs, obtained from culture after CMV antigen stimulation. The origin of the receptors is a human donor in good health (CMV status not recorded). Some clones in this sample may be carry-over from other donors' samples.

V is TRBV12-3 or TRBV12-4 and J is TRBJ1-1; D gene uncertain. Trimming left V 3 bases short and J 1 base short, with 9 bases between. There are 14 residues in the CDR3. CDR3 coding DNA: TGTGCCAGCAGTTTCTGGCCCAGGAACACTGAAGCTTTCTTT. This gives the protein CASSFWPRNTEAFF.

This clonotype was detected a few times. The rearrangement joins TRBV6-2 or TRBV6-3 to TRBJ1-5; D is undetermined. With 7 bases removed from V and 3 bases from J, the gap between germline ends came to 19 bases. Looked up from germline, CDR1 is MNHEY and CDR2 is SVGEGT. This CDR3 region has 16 residues. This CDR3 reads CASTTRRALTNQPQHF. CDR3 in DNA: TGTGCCAGCACTACGAGGAGAGCCTTGACCAATCAGCCCCAGCATTTT.

This clonotype has only a few counts. This chain uses TRBV7-9 with TRBJ2-5, with 8 bases fitting TRBD2. Germline V gene sequence: CDR1 SEHNR, CDR2 FQNEAQ (reference sequence). This CDR3 is 18 amino acids long. J was trimmed by 3 bases and V by 1 base; bases with no gene match: 13. The CDR3 sequence: CASSLVYILRGVEETQYF. The CDR3 DNA is TGTGCCAGCAGCTTAGTCTACATCCTGCGGGGGGTAGAAGAGACCCAGTACTTC. The variable domain in full, completed from reference TRBV7-9 and TRBJ2-5, reads DTGVSQNPRHKITKRGQNVTFRCDPISEHNRLYWYRQTLGQGPEFLTYFQNEAQLEKSRLLSDRFSAERPKGSFSTLEIQRTEQGDSAMYLCASSLVYILRGVEETQYFGPGTRLLVL.

This clonotype was detected ten times or more. In DNA form, the CDR3 reads TGTGCCAGCATCGGAATGGGGGGATTCCAAGAGACCCAGTACTTC. This gives the protein CASIGMGGFQETQYF. The rearrangement links TRBV7-6 to TRBJ2-5, with D maybe TRBD2 (6 bases). The length of the CDR3 is 15 residues. The ends were cut back, 7 bases at V and 1 base at J, with 16 bases in the middle. CDR1 is SGHVS, CDR2 FNYEAQ, per germline.

With respect to this clonotype: A clone one base away is much larger, so this may be a read error. This chain connects TRBV7-3 to TRBJ2-1; D tentatively fits TRBD1 or TRBD2 (5 bases each). Per germline, CDR1 SGHTA and CDR2 FQGTGA. V lost 5 bases to trimming and J lost 6 bases, with 11 bases between them. The CDR3 runs to 13 residues. The CDR3 protein is CASSGGYSNEQFF. In nucleotides, the CDR3 is TGTGCCAGCAGCGGGGGATATAGCAATGAGCAGTTCTTC.

This chain uses TRBV7-6 with TRBJ2-3; D remains unclear. The CDR3 has 14 amino acids. Germline lookup yields CDR1 SGHVS and CDR2 FNYEAQ. Trimming removed 4 bases from V and 6 bases from J, with 14 bases in between. DNA for the CDR3: TGTGCCAGCAGCTCCGTGGATGGGGTGGATACGCAGTATTTT. It specifies CASSSVDGVDTQYF.

This clonotype was picked up a small number of times. The CDR3, as DNA: TGTGCCAGCAGGGGGGGACAGGGGGTTTTGCGGTACAATGAGCAGTTCTTC. Its translation: CASRGGQGVLRYNEQFF. This sequence joins TRBV2 and TRBJ2-1; 11 bases match TRBD1. The CDR3 has 17 residues. Trimming at V came to 6 bases and at J to 4 bases, leaving 11 bases not matched to a gene. The germline V gene encodes CDR1 SNHLY and CDR2 FYNNEI. The full variable domain, in which reference TRBV2 and TRBJ2-1 provide the parts outside the CDR3, is EPEVTQTPSHQVTQMGQEVILRCVPISNHLYFYWYRQILGQKVEFLVSFYNNEISEKSEIFDDQFSVERPDGSNFTLKIRSTKLEDSAMYFCASRGGQGVLRYNEQFFGPGTRLTVL.

The chain recombines TRBV5-4 with TRBJ1-1; maybe TRBD1 (6 bases). Per the germline V gene, CDR1 is SGHNT and CDR2 is YYREEE (reference sequence). The CDR3 length is 15 residues. Trimming removed 4 bases from V and 4 bases from J, with 17 bases in between. The CDR3 nucleotides read TGTGCCAGCAGCCCCCATGGGGGAGGGGGCACTGAAGCTTTCTTT. This codes for CASSPHGGGGTEAFF.